What follows describes a single TCR beta chain. Its target is not known. The entry originates in a study of cytomegalovirus exposure and HLA in healthy donors. V shed 2 bases, J shed 3 bases, and the junction held 4 bases outside the gene matches. CDR3 length: 15 residues. Germline values: CDR1 GTSNPN, CDR2 SVGIG (reference sequence). Here immunoSEQ multiplex PCR was the method, and the copy in TCRdb shows in-frame clones only, minus some. The table has 130,000 to 150,000 clones, approximately 88% seen once. Study outcomes and limitations: It was found in a later analysis that first-cohort TCR clusters tended to co-occur in the roughly 120 validation repertoires. With high specificity and sensitivity, the classifier reportedly diagnosed cytomegalovirus status. Many donors carried some public TCRs, although rarity characterized most TCR sequences.

This clonotype was sampled from a man younger than 35 in good health and CMV-seropositive. The chain joins TRBV30 to TRBJ2-5; TRBD2 matches 12 bases. The sample taken for sequencing was PBMCs. CDR3: CAWSQLAGGKETQYF. The CDR3 DNA sequence: TGTGCCTGGAGTCAACTAGCGGGGGGAAAAGAGACCCAGTACTTC. Using reference TRBV30 and TRBJ2-5 for the parts outside the CDR3, the full variable domain is SQTIHQWPATLVQPVGSPLSLECTVEGTSNPNLYWYRQAAGRGLQLLFYSVGIGQISSEVPQNLSASRPQDRQFILSSKKLLLSDSGFYLCAWSQLAGGKETQYFGPGTRLLVL.